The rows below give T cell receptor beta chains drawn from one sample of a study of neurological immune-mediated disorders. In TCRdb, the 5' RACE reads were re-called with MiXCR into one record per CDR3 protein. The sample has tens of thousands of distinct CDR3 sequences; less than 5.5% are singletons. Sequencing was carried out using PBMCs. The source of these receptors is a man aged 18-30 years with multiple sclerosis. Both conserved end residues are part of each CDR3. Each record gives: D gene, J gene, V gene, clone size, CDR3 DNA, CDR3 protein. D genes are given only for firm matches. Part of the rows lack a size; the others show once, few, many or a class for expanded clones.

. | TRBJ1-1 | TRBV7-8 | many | TGTGCCAGCAGCGGAAGAGTTGGGTTGTCTGAAGCTTTCTTT | CASSGRVGLSEAFF
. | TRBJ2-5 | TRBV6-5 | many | TGTGCCAGCAGTTACCCCCATTTGGAGACCCAGTACTTC | CASSYPHLETQYF
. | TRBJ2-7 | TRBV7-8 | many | TGTGCCAGCAGCTTATATGTAGGACTGGATGATGAGCAGTACTTC | CASSLYVGLDDEQYF
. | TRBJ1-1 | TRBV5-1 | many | TGCGCCAGCAGCTTGTCCGTGGGCCAGGGGACGAACACTGAAGCTTTCTTT | CASSLSVGQGTNTEAFF
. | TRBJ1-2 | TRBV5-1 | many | TGCGCCAGCAGCTTCGCGGCCTTCAACTATGGCTACACCTTC | CASSFAAFNYGYTF
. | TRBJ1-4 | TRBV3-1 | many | TGTGCCAGCAGCCGGCTGAATGAAAAACTGTTTTTT | CASSRLNEKLFF
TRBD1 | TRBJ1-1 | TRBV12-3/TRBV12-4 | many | TGTGCCAGCAGTTTAAGACAGGGGGCTGAAGCTTTCTTT | CASSLRQGAEAFF
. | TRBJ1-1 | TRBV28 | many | TGTGCCAGCAGTTTACCGGACATATCCAGCACTGAAGCTTTCTTT | CASSLPDISSTEAFF
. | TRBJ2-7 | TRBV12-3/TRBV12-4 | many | TGTGCCAGCACCCGGGACGGACCCTACGAGCAGTACTTC | CASTRDGPYEQYF
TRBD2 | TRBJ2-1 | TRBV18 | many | TGTGCCAGCTCACCACTTTGGACTAGCGAGGGTGTTTGGTTC | CASSPLWTSEGVWF
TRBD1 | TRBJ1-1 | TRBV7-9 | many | TGTGCCAGCAGCTTACTGGGACAGGCAACCTGGAGCACTGAAGCTTTCTTT | CASSLLGQATWSTEAFF
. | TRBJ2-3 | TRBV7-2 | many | TGTGCCAGCAGCTTGAGTGGAGGCCTAATCTCCGCAGATACGCAGTATTTT | CASSLSGGLISADTQYF
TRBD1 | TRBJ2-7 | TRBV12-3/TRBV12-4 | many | TGTGCCAGCAGTCCTGGACCGGACAGGTCTGCGCCCTACGAGCAGTACTTC | CASSPGPDRSAPYEQYF
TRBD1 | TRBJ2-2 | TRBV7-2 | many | TGTGCCAGCAGTCCCGGGACAGGGCTAGGGGAGCTGTTTTTT | CASSPGTGLGELFF
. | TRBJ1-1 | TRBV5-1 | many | TGCGCCAGCAGCTTGGGGGTGCAGGGTAATGAAGCTTTCTTT | CASSLGVQGNEAFF
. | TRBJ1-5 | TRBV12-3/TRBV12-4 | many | TGTGCCAGCAGTTTTTCGTCGGGTGGCAATCAGCCCCAGAATTTT | CASSFSSGGNQPQNF
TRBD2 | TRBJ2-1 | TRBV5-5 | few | TGTGCCAGCACCTGGGGGACGGGAGGCTTTTACAATGAGCAGTTCTTC | CASTWGTGGFYNEQFF
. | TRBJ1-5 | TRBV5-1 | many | TGCGCCAGCAGCCCGGAAGGACAGCCCCAGCATTTT | CASSPEGQPQHF
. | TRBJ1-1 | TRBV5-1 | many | TGCGCCAGCAAAACCCACCAGAACACTGAAGCTTTCTTT | CASKTHQNTEAFF
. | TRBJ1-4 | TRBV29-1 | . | TGCAGCGGAGCCCAGGGGAATGAAAAACTGTTTTTT | CSGAQGNEKLFF